A selection of T cell receptor beta chains follows, all from one sample in a study of CD8+ T cells in alopecia areata. Measured with immunoSEQ multiplex PCR; TCRdb has only the in-frame clones, and not every one. The profile shows some 200,000 clones, less than 75% of them singletons. The source was CD4+ T cells sorted from blood, collected at week 4, from a patient treated with tofacitinib. The receptors were gathered from a human donor with alopecia areata. CDR3s include the opening cysteine and the closing phenylalanine or tryptophan. The order of the fields is D gene, V gene, J gene, clone size, CDR3 protein, CDR3 DNA. A D gene is named only where the DNA matches it firmly. The size field is filled for only some rows; it gives once, few, many or a size class.

d_call: -; v_call: TRBV27; j_call: TRBJ2-7; clone_size: -; cdr3_aa: CASSLGRGGLDSYEQYF; cdr3_nt: TGTGCCAGCAGTTTAGGTAGAGGCGGGCTAGACTCCTACGAGCAGTACTTC
d_call: -; v_call: TRBV29-1; j_call: TRBJ1-2; clone_size: -; cdr3_aa: CSVEQVRGYTF; cdr3_nt: TGCAGCGTTGAGCAGGTTCGAGGCTACACCTTC
d_call: TRBD1; v_call: TRBV10-3; j_call: TRBJ1-5; clone_size: few; cdr3_aa: CATSDREDQPQHF; cdr3_nt: TGTGCCACCTCGGACAGGGAGGATCAGCCCCAGCATTTT
d_call: -; v_call: TRBV30; j_call: TRBJ2-5; clone_size: -; cdr3_aa: CAWSMLPQETQYF; cdr3_nt: TGTGCCTGGAGTATGTTACCACAAGAGACCCAGTACTTC
d_call: -; v_call: TRBV5-4; j_call: TRBJ2-3; clone_size: few; cdr3_aa: CASSFPADTQYF; cdr3_nt: TGTGCCAGCAGCTTCCCGGCAGATACGCAGTATTTT
d_call: TRBD1; v_call: TRBV14; j_call: TRBJ1-2; clone_size: few; cdr3_aa: CASSQFEETGGGYTF; cdr3_nt: TGTGCCAGCAGCCAATTCGAGGAAACAGGGGGCGGCTACACCTTC
d_call: TRBD2; v_call: TRBV7-2; j_call: TRBJ2-3; clone_size: -; cdr3_aa: CASSLERDGAQYF; cdr3_nt: TGTGCCAGCAGCTTGGAGCGGGATGGGGCGCAGTATTTT
d_call: -; v_call: TRBV4-3; j_call: TRBJ2-3; clone_size: few; cdr3_aa: CASNPSRGGEDTQYF; cdr3_nt: TGCGCCAGCAACCCATCCCGTGGCGGGGAAGATACGCAGTATTTT
d_call: -; v_call: TRBV2; j_call: TRBJ2-1; clone_size: many; cdr3_aa: CASSEATNEQFF; cdr3_nt: TGTGCCAGCAGCGAAGCAACTAATGAGCAGTTCTTC
d_call: -; v_call: TRBV7-2; j_call: TRBJ2-1; clone_size: -; cdr3_aa: CASSHNEQFF; cdr3_nt: TGTGCCAGCAGCCACAATGAGCAGTTCTTC
d_call: TRBD1; v_call: TRBV15; j_call: TRBJ2-3; clone_size: -; cdr3_aa: CATSRGQVQDTQYF; cdr3_nt: TGTGCCACCAGCAGGGGACAGGTCCAAGATACGCAGTATTTT
d_call: TRBD2; v_call: TRBV30; j_call: TRBJ2-7; clone_size: -; cdr3_aa: CAWSKAGGLSSYEQYF; cdr3_nt: TGTGCCTGGAGTAAAGCGGGGGGGCTTAGCTCCTACGAGCAGTACTTC
d_call: -; v_call: TRBV2; j_call: TRBJ1-6; clone_size: many; cdr3_aa: CASSGDSNSPLHF; cdr3_nt: TGTGCCAGCAGTGGGGACTCTAATTCACCCCTCCACTTT
d_call: -; v_call: TRBV30; j_call: TRBJ2-6; clone_size: -; cdr3_aa: CALSGANVLTF; cdr3_nt: TGTGCCCTCTCTGGGGCCAACGTCCTGACTTTC
d_call: -; v_call: TRBV4-3; j_call: TRBJ2-7; clone_size: -; cdr3_aa: CASSQELLYSSYEQYF; cdr3_nt: TGCGCCAGCAGCCAAGAGCTATTGTACAGCTCCTACGAGCAGTACTTC
d_call: -; v_call: TRBV9; j_call: TRBJ2-5; clone_size: -; cdr3_aa: CASSVSSWGQEPQYF; cdr3_nt: TGTGCCAGCAGCGTAAGCTCTTGGGGACAAGAGCCCCAGTACTTC